This TCR beta chain was observed in a study of blood T cell repertoires in COVID-19. Study-wide background: From T cells, B-cell-depleted T cells, or PBMCs came the material, which was cDNA or gDNA.

Original processing methods: It was from reference gene primer amplification that nucleated cell counts were estimated. Produced via immunoSEQ multiplex PCR; TCRdb's table is partial and in-frame only. V and J calls plus clone size are reproduced from that table; the DNA served to infer D and trimming. The data hold approximately 210,000 clones, with 80% to 90% observed a single time. V was clipped by 6 bases and J by 9 bases; unmatched bases: 5. The germline V gene has CDR1 SEHNR and CDR2 FQNEAQ (reference sequence). The CDR3 loop spans 13 amino acids. The TCR comes from a man aged 50-60 years with active or convalescent COVID-19. Source material: peripheral blood. The gene calls are TRBV7-9 and TRBJ2-1; 10 bases agree with TRBD1. CDR3 protein: CASSYRTGGEQFF. The CDR3 DNA is TGTGCCAGCAGTTACAGGACAGGGGGTGAGCAGTTCTTC.